This TCR beta chain was profiled in a study of shared clonotypes between healthy human individuals. The CDR3 has 16 amino acids. J gave up 2 bases and V 2 bases, and 7 bases lay outside the gene matches. Germline V gives CDR1 MNHNS, CDR2 SASEGT. CD45RO-negative CD8 cells positively selected for CCR7 made up the naive population, which excluded terminally differentiated effector memory CD45RA+ cells. Sequenced by immunoSEQ multiplex PCR; TCRdb stores in-frame clones only, minus some. Here the sample spans 660,000 or so clones, around 96% being singletons. The chain employs TRBV6-1 and TRBJ2-7, with 9 bases lining up with TRBD2. Material for sequencing was naive CD8+ T cells sorted from blood. This TCR was sampled from a woman aged 25 to 45 in good health. CDR3 nucleotides: TGTGCCAGCAGTGAATACGGCGGGAGGGCCCCCTACGAGCAGTACTTC. Amino acid sequence: CASSEYGGRAPYEQYF.